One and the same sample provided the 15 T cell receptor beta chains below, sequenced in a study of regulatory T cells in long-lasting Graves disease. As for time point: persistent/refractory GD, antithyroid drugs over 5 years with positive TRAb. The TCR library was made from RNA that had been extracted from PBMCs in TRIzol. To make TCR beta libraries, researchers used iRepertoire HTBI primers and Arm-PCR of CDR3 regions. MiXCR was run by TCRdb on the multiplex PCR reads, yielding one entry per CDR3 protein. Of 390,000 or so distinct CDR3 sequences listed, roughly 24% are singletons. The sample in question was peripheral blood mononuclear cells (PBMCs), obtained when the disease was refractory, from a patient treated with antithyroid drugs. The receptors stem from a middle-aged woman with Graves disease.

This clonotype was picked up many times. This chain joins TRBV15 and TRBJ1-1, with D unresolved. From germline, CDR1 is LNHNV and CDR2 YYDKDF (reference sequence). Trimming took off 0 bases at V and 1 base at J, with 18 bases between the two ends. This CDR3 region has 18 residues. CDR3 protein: CATSRDPRQTYRNTEAFF. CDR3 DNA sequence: TGTGCCACCAGCAGAGATCCCCGCCAGACTTACAGGAACACTGAAGCTTTCTTT.

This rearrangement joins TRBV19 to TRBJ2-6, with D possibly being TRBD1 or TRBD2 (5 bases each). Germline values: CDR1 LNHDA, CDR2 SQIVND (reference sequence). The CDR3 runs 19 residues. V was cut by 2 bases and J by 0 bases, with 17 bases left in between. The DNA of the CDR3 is TGTGCCAGTAGTATACGCTCCGGGGCCTGGGGCTCTGGGGCCAACGTCCTGACTTTC. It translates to CASSIRSGAWGSGANVLTF.

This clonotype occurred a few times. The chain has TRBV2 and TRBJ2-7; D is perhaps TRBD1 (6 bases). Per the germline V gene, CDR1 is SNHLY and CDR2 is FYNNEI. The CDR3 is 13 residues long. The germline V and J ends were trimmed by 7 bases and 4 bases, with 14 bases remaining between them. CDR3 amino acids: CASKRDKTYEQYF. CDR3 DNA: TGTGCCAGCAAACGGGACAAGACATACGAGCAGTACTTC.

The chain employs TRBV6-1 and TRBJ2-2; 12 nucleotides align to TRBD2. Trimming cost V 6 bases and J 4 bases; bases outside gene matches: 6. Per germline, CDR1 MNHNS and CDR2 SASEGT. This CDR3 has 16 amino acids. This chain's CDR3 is CASSATSGRLTGELFF. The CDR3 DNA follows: TGTGCCAGCAGCGCCACTAGCGGGAGGCTCACCGGGGAGCTGTTTTTT.

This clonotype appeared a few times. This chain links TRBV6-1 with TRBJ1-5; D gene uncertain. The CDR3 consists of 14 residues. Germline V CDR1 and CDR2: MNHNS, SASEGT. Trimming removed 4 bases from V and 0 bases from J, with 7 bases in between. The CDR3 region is CASSVFGSNQPQHF. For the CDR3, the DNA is TGTGCCAGCAGTGTTTTTGGTAGCAATCAGCCCCAGCATTTT.

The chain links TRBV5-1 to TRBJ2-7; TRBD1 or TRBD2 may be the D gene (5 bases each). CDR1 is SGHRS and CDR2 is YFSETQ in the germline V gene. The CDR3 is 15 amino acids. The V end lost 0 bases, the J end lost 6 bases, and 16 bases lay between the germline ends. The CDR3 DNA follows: TGCGCCAGCAGCTTGGAGGGGACCACCCGTGTCGAGCAGTACTTC. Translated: CASSLEGTTRVEQYF.

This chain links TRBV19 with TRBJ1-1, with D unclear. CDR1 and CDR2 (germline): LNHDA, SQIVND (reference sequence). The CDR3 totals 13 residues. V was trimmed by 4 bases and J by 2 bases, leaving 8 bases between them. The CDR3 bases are TGTGCCAGTAGTAGACGGGCTAACACTGAAGCTTTCTTT. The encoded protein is CASSRRANTEAFF.

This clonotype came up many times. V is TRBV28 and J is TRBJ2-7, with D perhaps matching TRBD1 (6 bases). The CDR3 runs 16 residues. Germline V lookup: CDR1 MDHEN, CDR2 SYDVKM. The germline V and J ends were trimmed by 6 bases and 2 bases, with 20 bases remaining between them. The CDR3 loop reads CASRVSLEQGTYEQYF. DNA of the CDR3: TGTGCCAGCAGGGTAAGCCTCGAACAGGGTACCTACGAGCAGTACTTC.

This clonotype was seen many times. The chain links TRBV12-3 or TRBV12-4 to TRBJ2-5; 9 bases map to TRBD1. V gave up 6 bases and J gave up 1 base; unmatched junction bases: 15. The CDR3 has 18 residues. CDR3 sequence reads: CASREFGTGFGRQETQYF. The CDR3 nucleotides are TGTGCCAGCAGAGAATTCGGGACAGGGTTTGGGCGCCAAGAGACCCAGTACTTC.

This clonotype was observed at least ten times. The CDR3, as DNA: TGTGCCATCAGCGCCGGGCCCCAAAGCTCCTACGAGCAGTACTTC. Amino acids: CAISAGPQSSYEQYF. The gene calls are TRBV10-3 and TRBJ2-7; D not certain. This CDR3 contains 15 residues. CDR1 and CDR2 (germline): ENHRY, SYGVKD. With 6 bases removed from V and 0 bases from J, the gap between germline ends came to 15 bases.

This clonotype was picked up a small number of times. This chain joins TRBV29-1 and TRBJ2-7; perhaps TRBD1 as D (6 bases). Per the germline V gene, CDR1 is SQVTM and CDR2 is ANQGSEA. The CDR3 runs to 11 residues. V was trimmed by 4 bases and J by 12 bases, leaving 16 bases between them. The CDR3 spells CSVVVQGLLYF. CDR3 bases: TGCAGCGTTGTAGTACAGGGTTTGTTGTACTTC.

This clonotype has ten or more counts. The CDR3 nucleotides are TGTGCCAGCAGCTATCGACAGTTGGTTCGGGAAAAACTGTTTTTT. This encodes CASSYRQLVREKLFF. The chain couples TRBV2 to TRBJ1-4, with D perhaps TRBD1 (5 bases). V lost 6 bases to trimming and J lost 8 bases, with 19 bases between them. The CDR3 consists of 15 residues. Germline loops: CDR1 SNHLY, CDR2 FYNNEI.

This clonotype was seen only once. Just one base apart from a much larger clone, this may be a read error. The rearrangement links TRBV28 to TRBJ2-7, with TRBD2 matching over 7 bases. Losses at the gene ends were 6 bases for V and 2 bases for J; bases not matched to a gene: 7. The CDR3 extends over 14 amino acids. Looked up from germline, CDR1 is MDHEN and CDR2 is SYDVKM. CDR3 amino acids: CASRSGLPTYEQYF. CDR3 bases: TGTGCCAGCAGGTCGGGACTACCGACCTACGAGCAGTACTTC. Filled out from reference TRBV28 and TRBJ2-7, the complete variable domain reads DVKVTQSSRYLVKRTGEKVFLECVQDMDHENMFWYRQDPGLGLRLIYFSYDVKMKEKGDIPEGYSVSREKKERFSLILESASTNQTSMYLCASRSGLPTYEQYFGPGTRLTVT.

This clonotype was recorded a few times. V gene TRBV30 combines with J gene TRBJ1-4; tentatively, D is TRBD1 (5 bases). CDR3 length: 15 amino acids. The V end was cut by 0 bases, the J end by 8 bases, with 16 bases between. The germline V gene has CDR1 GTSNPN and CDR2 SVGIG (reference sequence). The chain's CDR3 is CAWSVLGVEREKLFF. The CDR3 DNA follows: TGTGCCTGGAGTGTATTAGGGGTTGAAAGAGAAAAACTGTTTTTT.

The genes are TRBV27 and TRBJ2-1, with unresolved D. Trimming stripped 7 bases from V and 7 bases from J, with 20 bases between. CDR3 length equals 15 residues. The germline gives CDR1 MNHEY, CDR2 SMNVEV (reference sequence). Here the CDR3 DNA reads TGTGCCAGCAATCATAGAGTAGCTCCGCAAAATGAGCAGTTCTTC. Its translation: CASNHRVAPQNEQFF.